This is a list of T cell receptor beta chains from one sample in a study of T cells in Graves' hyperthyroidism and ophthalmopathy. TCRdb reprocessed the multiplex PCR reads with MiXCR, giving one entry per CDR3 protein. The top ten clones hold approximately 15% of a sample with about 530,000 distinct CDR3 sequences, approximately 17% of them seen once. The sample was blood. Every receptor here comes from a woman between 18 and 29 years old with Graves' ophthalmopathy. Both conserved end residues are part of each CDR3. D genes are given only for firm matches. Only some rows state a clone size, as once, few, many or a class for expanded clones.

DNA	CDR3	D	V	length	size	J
TGTGCCAGCAGCTCGACTACTAGCCCGAACACCGGGGAGCTGTTTTTT	CASSSTTSPNTGELFF	-	TRBV14	16	-	TRBJ2-2
TGTGCCAGTTTCGGGACCCCTGGGACCTATAATTCACCCCTCCACTTT	CASFGTPGTYNSPLHF	-	TRBV2	16	few	TRBJ1-6
TGTGCCAGCAGTTTAGCCTTCGGGGGGGGTACGCAGTATTTT	CASSLAFGGGTQYF	TRBD2	TRBV27	14	-	TRBJ2-3
TGTGCCAGCAGCTTAAGCCCGGGGGACCTTAATCAGCCCCAGCATTTT	CASSLSPGDLNQPQHF	-	TRBV7-8	16	-	TRBJ1-5
TGCAGTGCTAGTGATACTAGCAGCGCCTACAATGAGCAGTTCTTC	CSASDTSSAYNEQFF	-	TRBV20-1	15	many	TRBJ2-1
TGTGCCAGCAGTTTTTCCCCCTCGGGGGACACAGATACGCAGTATTTT	CASSFSPSGDTDTQYF	-	TRBV28	16	many	TRBJ2-3
TGTGCCAGCAGTTCCCATGGGGTTTGGGATCAGCCCCAGCATTTT	CASSSHGVWDQPQHF	-	TRBV27	15	many	TRBJ1-5
TGCGCCAGCAGCCTACTAGCGGGAGCTTTCGAGACCCAGTACTTC	CASSLLAGAFETQYF	TRBD2	TRBV4-1	15	few	TRBJ2-5
TGTGCCAGCAGTGCCCCGGGACAGGGAGCCCTGGGGGCTGGCTACACCTTC	CASSAPGQGALGAGYTF	TRBD1	TRBV12-3/TRBV12-4	17	many	TRBJ1-2
TGTGCCAGCAGTTACTCGACACTAGCCGCAAGCTCCTACAATGAGCAGTTCTTC	CASSYSTLAASSYNEQFF	-	TRBV6-6	18	-	TRBJ2-1
TGTGCCAGCAGTTTTGGGAGGGGCAGCGGCTACACCTTC	CASSFGRGSGYTF	-	TRBV28	13	many	TRBJ1-2
TGTGCCAGCAGCTTGGCCGAATTTCGCGAGCAGTACTTC	CASSLAEFREQYF	-	TRBV5-8	13	many	TRBJ2-7
TGTGCCAGCAGGGAAGCAGGGCCTTACTATGGCTACACCTTC	CASREAGPYYGYTF	-	TRBV7-8	14	many	TRBJ1-2
TGTGCCATCAGTGAGCAGGGAGGGGATCAGCCCCAGCATTTT	CAISEQGGDQPQHF	-	TRBV10-3	14	-	TRBJ1-5
TGTGCCAGCAGTGAGTCGGGGGGAGTCTACGAGCAGTACTTC	CASSESGGVYEQYF	TRBD2	TRBV6-1	14	-	TRBJ2-7
TGTGCCAGCAGCTTCCAGGACGGATATGGCTACACCTTC	CASSFQDGYGYTF	-	TRBV7-2	13	few	TRBJ1-2